These 18 T cell receptor beta chains share one sample of origin, sequenced in a study of T cell responses to AZD1222 COVID-19 vaccine. Produced via immunoSEQ multiplex PCR; TCRdb's table is partial and in-frame only. This sample has 250,000 or so clones, with 80% to 95% found just once. The sequencing used peripheral blood, collected on day 0 of AZD1222 vaccination. These receptors all come from an adult in good health.

The chain employs TRBV11-3 and TRBJ2-7; 7 nucleotides agree with TRBD1. The trim removed 5 bases at V and 5 bases at J, leaving 15 bases unmatched. The germline gives CDR1 SGHNT, CDR2 YENEEA. The CDR3 runs 16 residues. The CDR3 DNA reads as TGTGCCAGCAGCGTTTCGGGATCGGGCCAGGGGGACGAGCAGTACTTC. Its protein is CASSVSGSGQGDEQYF.

This rearrangement joins TRBV6-2 or TRBV6-3 to TRBJ1-6, with TRBD1 identical over 11 bases. Per germline, CDR1 MNHEY and CDR2 SVGEGT. V trimming: 6 bases; J trimming: 9 bases; junction bases outside the gene matches: 7. CDR3 length: 15 residues. The CDR3 sequence: CASSLTGTGGSPLHF. As DNA, the CDR3 is TGTGCCAGCAGCTTAACCGGGACAGGGGGTTCACCCCTCCACTTT.

The J gene is TRBJ2-3, the V gene TRBV12-3 or TRBV12-4; D remains ambiguous. With 6 bases removed from V and 2 bases from J, the gap between germline ends came to 6 bases. This CDR3 comprises 12 residues. Here the CDR3 DNA reads TGTGCCAGCAGCCTGCACACAGATACGCAGTATTTT. Translation: CASSLHTDTQYF.

This clone showed up just a few times. The chain carries TRBV10-3 and TRBJ1-2; 10 bases align to TRBD1. Germline CDR1 and CDR2: ENHRY and SYGVKD. The CDR3 sequence is 16 residues long. Losses at the gene ends were 4 bases for V and 6 bases for J; bases not matched to a gene: 11. Here the CDR3 DNA reads TGTGCCATCAGTGTAGAACCCGGGACAGGGGCTAATGGCTACACCTTC. The encoded protein is CAISVEPGTGANGYTF.

This clone occurred once. The chain carries TRBV9 and TRBJ2-1; D possibly corresponds to TRBD1 (6 bases). Germline-derived CDR1 and CDR2 are SGDLS and YYNGEE. This CDR3 comprises 15 residues. V was pared by 4 bases and J by 3 bases, with 14 bases between. Here the CDR3 reads CASSSRGDNYNEQFF. CDR3 nucleotides: TGTGCCAGCAGCTCCCGAGGGGACAACTACAATGAGCAGTTCTTC.

The gene calls are TRBV19 and TRBJ2-3, with 8 bases matching TRBD2. Germline trimming cut 0 bases from V and 4 bases from J; bases unmatched to any gene: 9. The CDR3 extends over 17 amino acids. CDR1 is LNHDA and CDR2 is SQIVND in the germline V gene (reference sequence). The CDR3 reads CASSIDPPGLGADTQYF. The CDR3 nucleotides are TGTGCCAGTAGTATAGATCCCCCGGGACTAGGGGCAGATACGCAGTATTTT.

The sample holds one count of this clone. The junction does not match germline at one end; this may be a read error. V gene TRBV7-8 combines with J gene TRBJ1-1, with D unclear. This CDR3 region has 13 residues. CDR1 is SGHVS, CDR2 FQNEAQ, per germline. In DNA form, the CDR3 reads TGTGCCAGCAGCTTAACCTTGAAGACTGAAGCTTTCTTT. Protein product: CASSLTLKTEAFF.

The chain recombines TRBV10-2 with TRBJ1-5; D remains unclear. CDR1 WSHSY and CDR2 SAAADI come from the germline V gene. This CDR3 is built from 14 residues. V was trimmed by 4 bases and J by 4 bases, leaving 11 bases between them. CDR3 DNA: TGCGCCAGCAGTGCGTCAGACGATAATCAGCCCCAGCATTTT. Encoded protein: CASSASDDNQPQHF.

V is TRBV9 and J is TRBJ2-7; D not certain. The CDR3 totals 14 residues. The V end lost 4 bases, the J end lost 5 bases, and 16 bases lay between the germline ends. Germline V gene lookup returns CDR1 SGDLS and CDR2 YYNGEE. The DNA for the CDR3 is TGTGCCAGCAGCCCAGCCCCGATCTTCGACGAGCAGTACTTC. This sequence encodes CASSPAPIFDEQYF.

The chain recombines TRBV11-3 with TRBJ2-2, with a weak D call TRBD2 (5 bases). The length of the CDR3 is 11 residues. Germline assignment: CDR1 SGHNT and CDR2 YENEEA. The V and J ends lost 5 bases and 9 bases respectively, with 7 bases between them. CDR3 in DNA: TGTGCCAGCAGCCCCGGGAGGGAGCTGTTTTTT. Protein sequence: CASSPGRELFF.

The rearrangement uses TRBV7-2 and TRBJ1-2; D unclear. The CDR3 is 14 amino acids. The V end was cut by 3 bases, the J end by 1 base, with 9 bases between. Germline V gives CDR1 SGHTA, CDR2 FQGNSA. Here the CDR3 reads CASSFAWGNYGYTF. The CDR3 nucleotides read TGTGCCAGCAGCTTCGCGTGGGGTAACTATGGCTACACCTTC.

The chain is built from TRBV19 and TRBJ2-2, with D perhaps TRBD2 (6 bases). The germline CDR1 and CDR2 sequences are LNHDA and SQIVND (reference sequence). This CDR3 contains 14 residues. The V and J ends lost 8 bases and 1 base respectively, with 11 bases between them. The CDR3, as DNA: TGTGCCAGTTCGATAGCGGAGAACACCGGGGAGCTGTTTTTT. Its protein product is CASSIAENTGELFF. The full variable domain, with the rest looked up from reference TRBV19 and TRBJ2-2, is DGGITQSPKYLFRKEGQNVTLSCEQNLNHDAMYWYRQDPGQGLRLIYYSQIVNDFQKGDIAEGYSVSREKKESFPLTVTSAQKNPTAFYLCASSIAENTGELFFGEGSRLTVL.

The gene calls are TRBV4-3 and TRBJ2-7; 8 positions match TRBD2. Germline loops: CDR1 LGHNA, CDR2 YSLEER. This CDR3 is 15 amino acids long. V lost 0 bases to trimming and J lost 1 base; unmatched junction nucleotides: 2. DNA for the CDR3: TGCGCCAGCAGCCAAGACCAGCGGGGGTCCTACGAGCAGTACTTC. Amino acid sequence: CASSQDQRGSYEQYF.

The chain carries TRBV29-1 and TRBJ2-1; no firm D call. Germline V gives CDR1 SQVTM, CDR2 ANQGSEA. The CDR3 has 14 residues. V was clipped by 5 bases and J by 0 bases, with 11 bases between them. The CDR3 sequence: CSVSRASSYNEQFF. In DNA form, the CDR3 reads TGCAGCGTTTCAAGGGCTAGCTCCTACAATGAGCAGTTCTTC.

The chain carries TRBV29-1 and TRBJ2-7; 7 bases match TRBD1. CDR1 is SQVTM, CDR2 ANQGSEA, per germline. The CDR3 covers 12 residues. V gave up 6 bases and J gave up 3 bases; unmatched junction bases: 5. In DNA form, the CDR3 reads TGCAGCGTGAGGGGGCAGATCTACGAGCAGTACTTC. It translates to CSVRGQIYEQYF.

The J gene is TRBJ1-2, the V gene TRBV4-1; D is uncertain. Germline V gives CDR1 MGHRA, CDR2 YSYEKL. V was cut by 1 base and J by 7 bases, with 16 bases left in between. The CDR3 has 15 residues. CDR3 region: CASSQVPEAPFGYTF. CDR3 bases: TGCGCCAGCAGCCAAGTCCCCGAGGCCCCCTTTGGCTACACCTTC.

The gene calls are TRBV5-6 and TRBJ1-4, with D possibly matching TRBD1 (5 bases). V was cut by 3 bases and J by 5 bases, with 17 bases left in between. This CDR3 has 16 amino acids. The V gene's germline CDR1 is SGHDT and CDR2 YYEEEE. This CDR3 is CASSWGPHDRNEKLFF. The CDR3 DNA is TGTGCCAGCAGCTGGGGCCCTCACGATAGGAATGAAAAACTGTTTTTT.

V and J are TRBV9 and TRBJ1-6; 8 positions agree with TRBD1. V shed 4 bases and J 10 bases; nucleotides not matched to a gene: 7. The CDR3 consists of 14 residues. Germline CDR1 and CDR2: SGDLS and YYNGEE. CDR3 region: CASSPQGARSPLHF. The CDR3, as DNA: TGTGCCAGCAGCCCCCAGGGGGCCAGGTCACCCCTCCACTTT. The variable domain in full, with the rest retrieved from reference TRBV9 and TRBJ1-6, is DSGVTQTPKHLITATGQRVTLRCSPRSGDLSVYWYQQSLDQGLQFLIQYYNGEERAKGNILERFSAQQFPDLHSELNLSSLELGDSALYFCASSPQGARSPLHFGNGTRLTVT.